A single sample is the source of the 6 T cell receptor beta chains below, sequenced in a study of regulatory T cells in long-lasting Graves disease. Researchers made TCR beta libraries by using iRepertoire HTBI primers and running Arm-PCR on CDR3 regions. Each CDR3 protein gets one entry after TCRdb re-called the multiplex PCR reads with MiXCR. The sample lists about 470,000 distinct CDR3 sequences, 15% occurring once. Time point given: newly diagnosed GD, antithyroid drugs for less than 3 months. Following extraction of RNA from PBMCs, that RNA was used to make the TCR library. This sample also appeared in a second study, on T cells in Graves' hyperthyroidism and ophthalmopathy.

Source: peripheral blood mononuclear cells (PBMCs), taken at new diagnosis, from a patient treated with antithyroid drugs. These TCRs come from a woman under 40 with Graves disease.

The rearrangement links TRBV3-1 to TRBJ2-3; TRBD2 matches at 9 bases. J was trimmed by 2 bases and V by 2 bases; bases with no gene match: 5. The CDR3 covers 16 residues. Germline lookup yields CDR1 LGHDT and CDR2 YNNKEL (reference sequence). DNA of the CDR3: TGTGCCAGCAGCCAACCCCCTAGCGGGAACACAGATACGCAGTATTTT. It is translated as CASSQPPSGNTDTQYF.

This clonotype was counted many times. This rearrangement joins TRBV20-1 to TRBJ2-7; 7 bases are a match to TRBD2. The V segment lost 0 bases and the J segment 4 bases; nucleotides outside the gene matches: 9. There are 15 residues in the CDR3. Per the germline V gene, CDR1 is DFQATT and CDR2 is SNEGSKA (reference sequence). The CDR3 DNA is TGCAGTGCTAGAGATGGGGGAGGGGACGGGTACGAGCAGTACTTC. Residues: CSARDGGGDGYEQYF.

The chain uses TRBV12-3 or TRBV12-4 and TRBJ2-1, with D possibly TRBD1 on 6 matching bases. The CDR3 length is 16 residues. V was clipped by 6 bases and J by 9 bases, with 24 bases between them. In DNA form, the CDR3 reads TGTGCCAGCAGCCTCCAGGGGCAGGTCAATACCTCTGAGCAGTTCTTC. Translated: CASSLQGQVNTSEQFF.

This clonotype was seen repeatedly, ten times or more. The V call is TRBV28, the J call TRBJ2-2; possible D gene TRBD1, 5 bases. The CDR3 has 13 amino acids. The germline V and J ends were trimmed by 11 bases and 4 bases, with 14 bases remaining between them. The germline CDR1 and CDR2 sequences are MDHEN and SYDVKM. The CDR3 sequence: CAPGARGTGELFF. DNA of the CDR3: TGTGCCCCTGGGGCTAGGGGCACCGGGGAGCTGTTTTTT.

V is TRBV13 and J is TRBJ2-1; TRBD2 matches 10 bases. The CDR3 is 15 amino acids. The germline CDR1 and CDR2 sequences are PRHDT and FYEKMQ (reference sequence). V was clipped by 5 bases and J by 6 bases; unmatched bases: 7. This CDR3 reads CASSPGLAATNEQFF. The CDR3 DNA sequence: TGTGCCAGCAGCCCAGGACTAGCGGCAACCAATGAGCAGTTCTTC.

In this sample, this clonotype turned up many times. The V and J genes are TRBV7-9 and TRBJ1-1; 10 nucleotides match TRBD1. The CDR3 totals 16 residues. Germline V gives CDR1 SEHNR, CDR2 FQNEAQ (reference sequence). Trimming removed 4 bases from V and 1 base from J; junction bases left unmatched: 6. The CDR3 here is CASSSGQGRPNTEAFF. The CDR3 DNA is TGTGCCAGCAGCTCGGGACAGGGGAGACCGAACACTGAAGCTTTCTTT. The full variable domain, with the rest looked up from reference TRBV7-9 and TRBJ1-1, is DTGVSQNPRHKITKRGQNVTFRCDPISEHNRLYWYRQTLGQGPEFLTYFQNEAQLEKSRLLSDRFSAERPKGSFSTLEIQRTEQGDSAMYLCASSSGQGRPNTEAFFGQGTRLTVV.